Given below is one TCR beta chain in context. Its antigen remains unknown. The data were obtained in a study of cytotoxic CD8 clonotypes in ibrutinib-treated CLL. At the level of the study: The study included 11 relapsed/refractory and under 16 treatment-naive patients; 17 to 18 had IGHV unmutated disease.

Depth targeted 1 in 200,000 to 1 in 1 million T cells, averaging 10x coverage per clonotype. Assay: immunoSEQ multiplex PCR; the TCRdb copy retains only in-frame clones and omits some. The table shows some 200,000 clones, with more than 65% occurring only once. Regarding the study as a whole: On treatment, the uncommon public clonotypes contracted or remained stable.

The source of this sequence is a human donor with chronic lymphocytic leukemia. The sequencing used PBMCs, collected after 12 months of ibrutinib treatment.

The CDR3: CASSLGLAGVETQYF. As DNA, the CDR3 is TGTGCCAGCAGCTTGGGACTAGCGGGGGTAGAGACCCAGTACTTC. The chain employs TRBV5-8 and TRBJ2-5; 12 bases match TRBD2. V gave up 0 bases and J gave up 4 bases; unmatched junction bases: 1. The V gene's germline CDR1 is SGHTS and CDR2 YDEGEE. The CDR3 is 15 amino acids.